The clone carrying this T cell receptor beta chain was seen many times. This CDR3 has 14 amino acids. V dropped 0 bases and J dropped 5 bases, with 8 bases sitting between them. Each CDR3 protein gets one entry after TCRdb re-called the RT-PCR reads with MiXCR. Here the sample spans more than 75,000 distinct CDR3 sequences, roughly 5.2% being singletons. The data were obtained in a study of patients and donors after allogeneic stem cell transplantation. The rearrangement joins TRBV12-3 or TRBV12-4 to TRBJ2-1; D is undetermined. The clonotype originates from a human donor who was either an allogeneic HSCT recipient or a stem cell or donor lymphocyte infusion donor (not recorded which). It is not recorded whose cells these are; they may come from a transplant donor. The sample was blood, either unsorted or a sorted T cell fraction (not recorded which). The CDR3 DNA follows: TGTGCCAGCAGTTTAGCTGCCCTTGACAATGAGCAGTTCTTC. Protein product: CASSLAALDNEQFF.